The source of this T cell receptor beta chain is a study of identical twins (dated by TCRdb to about 2016). Notes on the research overall: The study deep-sequenced TCR alpha and beta repertoires from monozygotic twins, unrelated adults of various ages and cord blood to test whether fetal clonotypes persist. To rule out contamination, replicate twin experiments were performed at different times with different library preparation protocols.

Library creation used 5' RACE. The listed sequencing device is Illumina HiSeq 2000. Template switching added a universal primer binding site, and the final cDNA carried a unique molecular identifier that allowed TCR cDNA molecules to be counted accurately. First-strand cDNA for TCR alpha and beta chains was synthesized from specific primers in the conserved constant-segment region. Each cDNA library was double barcoded, with a SMART-Mk sample barcode plus Illumina barcodes, to control for contamination. TruSeq adapter sequences and Illumina sample barcodes were added in two successive PCR steps. The TCR alpha and beta cDNA libraries were sequenced on the Illumina HiSeq platform using custom primers. The original methods were these. MiGEC was used to process raw reads and extract unique molecular identifiers, and MiXCR was used to find CDR3 positions. Recombination models were inferred per individual with the repgenHMM and IGoR tools using an EM algorithm. The analysis of shared clonotypes was done with the tcR package in R, with sharing normalized by the product of cloneset sizes. To study raw recombination without the effects of thymic and clonal selection, out-of-frame nonproductive sequences were analyzed. Starting from the raw public reads, TCRdb applied fastp trimming at Q25, assembled clones with MiXCR and retained in-frame beta chains. Every entry covers one CDR3 protein and lists the most common genes and DNA from its rows. The V and J calls were not made by the authors but by TCRdb's processing. The sample contains 350,000 to 450,000 distinct CDR3 sequences, roughly 20% of them found a single time. The ten largest account for 12% of the sample.

A remark on this clonotype: Its binding antigen is unknown. No base qualities exist here, and no much larger clone lies one base off it.

V is shortened by 1 base, J by 0 bases, and the region joining them spans 7 bases. The CDR3 goes from the cysteine to the phenylalanine over 14 residues. The read is trimmed to its CDR3 DNA, 42 bases read in frame from base 1. The full study reports these points: Because the same donors could not be followed over many years, the conclusions depended on cross-sectional statistical analysis. Recombination models systematically underestimated out-of-frame TCR alpha sharing in monozygotic twins but agreed with sharing between unrelated individuals. Invariant T cells such as MAIT and iNKT could partly confound zero-insertion analyses, though diverse VJ usage argued against this for most clonotypes. Abundant cord blood beta clonotypes carried fewer insertions; young adult naive repertoires showed a weaker similar trend, while memory repertoires showed none. Compared with coincidental sharing between unrelated individuals, an excess of low generation-probability sequences was observed among out-of-frame TCR alpha sequences shared between twins. Excess twin sharing in beta out-of-frame sequences was weaker because fewer shared sequences lowered the signal-to-noise ratio.

Every donor was a healthy Caucasian. The study also sequenced three unrelated non-twin adults: a male aged 18 to 29, a male aged 50 to 60 and a female aged 50 to 60. Miltenyi CD45RO+ enrichment and human naive T-cell isolation kits were used to isolate memory (CD45RO+) and naive T cells from PBMC. The receptor's source is a man aged 45-65 years in good health. The rearranged chain carries TRBV12-3 or TRBV12-4 and TRBJ2-7; a confident D gene designation cannot be given. The sequencing input was naive T cells sorted from blood. The sample's cell subset or site label, decoded: cells isolated with a human naive T-cell isolation kit. This receptor carries the CDR3 CASSLDSASYEQYF. The DNA sequence is given as TGTGCCAGCAGTTTAGACAGCGCCTCCTACGAGCAGTACTTC.